What follows are 27 T cell receptor beta chains derived from one specimen sequenced in a study of vaccination and CD4 T cells after COVID-19. No antigen has been assigned to these receptors. Sequencing of cultured CD4+ T cell DNA used the Oncomine TCR Beta short-read assay. Using its own MiXCR run on the PCR reads, TCRdb lists one record per CDR3 protein. The top ten hold approximately 9.1% of the sample, which has 14,000 or so distinct CDR3 sequences, around half seen once. Indicated treatment: approximately 10-day PBMC culture with coronavirus spike peptide pools or control peptides (ViraFEST assay). Sequencing input: CD4+ T cells from blood, cultured in vitro. The receptors were gathered from a human donor who had recovered from COVID-19.

The chain recombines TRBV7-3 with TRBJ2-1, with 7 bases identical to TRBD1. The CDR3 has 13 residues. With V trimmed by 5 bases and J by 2 bases, 0 bases remained unmatched. From germline, CDR1 is SGHTA and CDR2 FQGTGA. The CDR3 sequence is CASSRGPYNEQFF. CDR3 nucleotide sequence: TGTGCCAGCAGCAGGGGGCCCTACAATGAGCAGTTCTTC.

The chain recombines TRBV6-1 with TRBJ2-1, with 14 bases aligning to TRBD2. CDR1 is MNHNS, CDR2 SASEGT, per germline. The CDR3 covers 20 residues. Trimming cost V 3 bases and J 3 bases; bases outside gene matches: 13. The CDR3 reads CASSDPSTSGRAADYNEQFF. In DNA, the CDR3 is TGTGCCAGCAGTGACCCCTCGACTAGCGGGAGGGCCGCGGACTACAATGAGCAGTTCTTC.

This clonotype was counted only a few times. The chain couples TRBV10-2 to TRBJ1-1; the D is unclear. Trimming left V 6 bases short and J 3 bases short, with 8 bases between. Germline values: CDR1 WSHSY, CDR2 SAAADI. CDR3 length equals 12 residues. CDR3 nucleotides: TGCGCCAGCAGACGTGGGGACACTGAAGCTTTCTTT. Protein product: CASRRGDTEAFF.

In its sample, this clonotype ranks as medium-sized. The genes are TRBV6-4 and TRBJ2-5, with D maybe TRBD2 (6 bases). With 4 bases removed from V and 5 bases from J, the gap between germline ends came to 17 bases. Germline-derived CDR1 and CDR2 are MRHNA and SNTAGT. The CDR3 is 15 residues long. The CDR3 DNA reads as TGTGCCAGCAGTGCCAATCGGGGGAGAGGGGAGACCCAGTACTTC. This translates into CASSANRGRGETQYF.

This clonotype is medium-sized. V gene TRBV6-2 or TRBV6-3 combines with J gene TRBJ2-5; TRBD1 agrees at 9 bases. Germline V gives CDR1 MNHEY, CDR2 SVGEGT. The CDR3 length is 15 residues. J lost 5 bases, V lost 7 bases, and 11 bases had no gene match. The CDR3 sequence is CASTLRGTGLETQYF. For the CDR3, the DNA is TGTGCCAGCACCTTACGGGGGACAGGGCTGGAGACCCAGTACTTC.

A single count supports this clonotype. The chain uses TRBV20-1 and TRBJ2-3, with 11 bases matching TRBD2. CDR3 length: 16 amino acids. V lost 6 bases and J lost 2; bases outside the gene matches: 10. Germline V gene sequence: CDR1 DFQATT, CDR2 SNEGSKA (reference sequence). The CDR3 DNA sequence: TGCAGTGCGCACCCCGGGACTAGCGGCTCCACAGATACGCAGTATTTT. It specifies CSAHPGTSGSTDTQYF.

In this sample, this clonotype turned up a few times. The chain has TRBV19 and TRBJ1-5; 7 nucleotides align to TRBD1. CDR3 length: 15 residues. The germline V gene has CDR1 LNHDA and CDR2 SQIVND (reference sequence). The trim removed 3 bases at V and 6 bases at J, leaving 8 bases unmatched. The CDR3 DNA is TGTGCCAGTAGTATCGGTGACAGGGAGCGTCAGCCCCAGCATTTT. Translation gives CASSIGDRERQPQHF.

This clonotype is medium-sized (0.01 to 0.1%) by share. The rearrangement uses TRBV6-2 or TRBV6-3 and TRBJ2-7; D possibly uses TRBD1 or TRBD2 (5 bases each). This CDR3 has 14 amino acids. Between the trimmed V and J ends, which lost 6 bases and 6 bases, there was a span of 18 bases. Germline CDR1 and CDR2: MNHEY and SVGEGT. CDR3 sequence reads: CASRGTDGGSEQYF. CDR3 in DNA: TGTGCCAGCAGGGGTACGGATGGGGGATCCGAGCAGTACTTC.

The V call is TRBV20-1, the J call TRBJ2-3; D perhaps matches TRBD2 (6 bases). The CDR3 consists of 13 residues. Germline CDR1 and CDR2: DFQATT and SNEGSKA (reference sequence). With 5 bases removed from V and 6 bases from J, the gap between germline ends came to 15 bases. CDR3 in amino acids: CSARPPGADTQYF. CDR3 in DNA: TGCAGTGCTCGACCTCCGGGAGCTGATACGCAGTATTTT.

CDR3 loop: CASSTPQGQGVGNQPQHF. The CDR3 DNA reads TGTGCCAGTAGTACCCCTCAAGGACAGGGGGTTGGCAATCAGCCCCAGCATTTT. This chain joins TRBV19 and TRBJ1-5; TRBD1 matches at 10 bases. Germline V gene data show CDR1 as LNHDA and CDR2 as SQIVND (reference sequence). The junction had 11 bases not matched to a gene; V was cut back by 4 bases and J by 2 bases. CDR3 size: 18 residues.

The chain couples TRBV28 to TRBJ2-4; 7 bases align to TRBD1. V was pared by 8 bases and J by 13 bases, with 8 bases of the junction left unmatched. Germline CDR1 and CDR2: MDHEN and SYDVKM. The CDR3 extends over 11 amino acids. The CDR3: CASGTDRAQYF. The CDR3 DNA reads TGTGCCAGCGGGACCGACAGGGCCCAGTACTTC.

The chain carries TRBV20-1 and TRBJ1-6, with D tentatively TRBD1 (6 bases). CDR1 and CDR2 from the germline V gene are DFQATT and SNEGSKA (reference sequence). The CDR3 length is 16 residues. The V end lost 1 base, the J end lost 10 bases, and 20 bases lay between the germline ends. CDR3 loop: CSARVGGRAYRSPLHF. The CDR3 DNA reads as TGCAGTGCTAGAGTAGGGGGTCGTGCTTATAGGTCACCCCTCCACTTT.

This clonotype was seen a few times. The CDR3 region has the DNA TGTGCCAGCAGCGCTCAGGGGGTGCGGTCAGCTGCTTTCTTT. Protein product: CASSAQGVRSAAFF. The chain carries TRBV7-9 and TRBJ1-1; TRBD1 matches 7 bases. The length of the CDR3 is 14 residues. V lost 5 bases to trimming and J lost 11 bases; unmatched junction nucleotides: 14. CDR1 is SEHNR and CDR2 is FQNEAQ in the germline V gene (reference sequence).

The V and J genes are TRBV5-1 and TRBJ1-2; D uncertain. Germline V CDR1 and CDR2: SGHRS, YFSETQ. The CDR3 spans 15 residues. Trimming pared 0 bases from V and 0 bases from J, leaving 9 bases between. CDR3 in DNA: TGCGCCAGCAGCTTGGTTTCCGTTTCTAACTATGGCTACACCTTC. It encodes CASSLVSVSNYGYTF.

This clonotype was detected a few times. CDR3 sequence: CASSLVMGNTGELFF. The CDR3 DNA reads as TGTGCCAGCAGCTTGGTAATGGGGAACACCGGGGAGCTGTTTTTT. This chain uses TRBV11-3 with TRBJ2-2; D is undetermined. Germline loops: CDR1 SGHNT, CDR2 YENEEA. Trimming shortened V by 3 bases and J by 1 base, and 9 bases separated the two germline ends. The CDR3 loop spans 15 amino acids.

This chain uses TRBV28 with TRBJ2-7; D assignment may be TRBD1 or TRBD2 (5 bases each). The V end was cut by 8 bases, the J end by 0 bases, with 17 bases between. This CDR3 has 15 residues. Per germline, CDR1 MDHEN and CDR2 SYDVKM. The CDR3 protein is CASVRGAYLSYEQYF. The DNA of the CDR3 is TGTGCCAGCGTCAGAGGGGCATATCTCTCCTACGAGCAGTACTTC.

The genes are TRBV27 and TRBJ2-3; no clear D. V dropped 5 bases and J dropped 4 bases, with 13 bases sitting between them. CDR1 is MNHEY and CDR2 is SMNVEV in the germline V gene (reference sequence). The length of the CDR3 is 14 residues. The CDR3 reads CASSPIPQADTQYF. DNA of the CDR3: TGTGCCAGCAGTCCAATACCCCAGGCAGATACGCAGTATTTT.

The chain uses TRBV27 and TRBJ1-2; D gene unclear. Trimming pared 3 bases from V and 4 bases from J, leaving 9 bases between. The CDR3 extends over 13 amino acids. Germline V gene sequence: CDR1 MNHEY, CDR2 SMNVEV (reference sequence). CDR3 sequence: CASSFGDGYGYTF. The CDR3 bases are TGTGCCAGCAGTTTCGGGGATGGCTATGGCTACACCTTC.

This clonotype is classed as medium-sized (0.01 to 0.1%). The chain joins TRBV6-1 to TRBJ2-5, with D unresolved. The CDR3 length is 13 residues. Trimming pared 2 bases from V and 4 bases from J, leaving 8 bases between. CDR1 and CDR2 from the germline V gene are MNHNS and SASEGT. The CDR3 loop reads CASSEPWGETQYF. CDR3 bases: TGTGCCAGCAGTGAACCCTGGGGAGAGACCCAGTACTTC.

This clonotype was counted a single time. This chain uses TRBV18 with TRBJ2-2, with no clear D. V lost 6 bases and J 5 bases, leaving 19 bases between the germline ends. Germline V gene sequence: CDR1 KGHSH, CDR2 LQKENI. The CDR3 has 16 amino acids. Written as DNA, the CDR3 is TGTGCCAGCTCTAGTCCGCTATACAGAGGAACCGGGGAGCTGTTTTTT. Residues: CASSSPLYRGTGELFF.

V usage is TRBV20-1 and J usage is TRBJ2-7, with TRBD2 matching over 11 bases. The CDR3 runs to 14 residues. In germline, CDR1 is DFQATT, CDR2 SNEGSKA (reference sequence). Unmatched junction bases numbered 3, after V lost 5 bases and J lost 0 bases. CDR3: CSAGTSGLSYEQYF. In nucleotides, the CDR3 is TGCAGTGCTGGGACTAGCGGACTCTCCTACGAGCAGTACTTC.

This clonotype was detected only a few times. This chain links TRBV28 with TRBJ1-2; D is unclear. The CDR3 consists of 13 residues. CDR1 is MDHEN and CDR2 is SYDVKM in the germline V gene. Deletions cut 4 bases from V and 2 bases from J, with 8 bases between. CDR3 amino acids: CASSSAGNYGYTF. For the CDR3, the DNA is TGTGCCAGCAGTTCGGCGGGGAACTATGGCTACACCTTC.

The rearrangement uses TRBV25-1 and TRBJ1-2; D is possibly TRBD1 (6 bases). The CDR3 length is 13 residues. V gave up 5 bases and J gave up 3 bases, with 10 bases separating them. Germline V gene sequence: CDR1 MGHDK, CDR2 SYGVNS. Here the CDR3 DNA reads TGTGCCAGCAGTCCGGCAGGGGACTATGGCTACACCTTC. Encoded protein: CASSPAGDYGYTF.

By frequency in the sample, this clonotype is large. CDR3 bases: TGTGCCAGTAGGACAGGGAATCAGCCCCAGCATTTT. Amino acid sequence: CASRTGNQPQHF. This sequence joins TRBV19 and TRBJ1-5; 7 bases match TRBD1. CDR3 length equals 12 residues. Trimming cost V 6 bases and J 4 bases; bases outside gene matches: 0. The germline gives CDR1 LNHDA, CDR2 SQIVND (reference sequence).

This chain uses TRBV24-1 with TRBJ2-2; unclear D gene. Germline values: CDR1 KGHDR, CDR2 SFDVKD. The CDR3 runs 15 residues. V was shortened by 9 bases and J by 6 bases, with 19 bases between the two germline ends. The CDR3 is CATPKSSGGSGELFF. For the CDR3, the DNA is TGTGCCACCCCTAAATCGAGTGGTGGTTCCGGGGAGCTGTTTTTT.

This clonotype was seen only a few times. This rearrangement joins TRBV7-2 to TRBJ2-5; 7 nucleotides line up with TRBD2. This CDR3 contains 13 residues. Germline V CDR1 and CDR2: SGHTA, FQGNSA. V gave up 2 bases and J gave up 5 bases; unmatched junction bases: 2. The CDR3 sequence: CASSLLRGETQYF. The CDR3 bases are TGTGCCAGCAGCTTATTGCGGGGGGAGACCCAGTACTTC.

This chain links TRBV20-1 with TRBJ1-3; TRBD1 is a possible D gene (5 bases). V was shortened by 3 bases and J by 0 bases, with 12 bases between the two germline ends. This CDR3 comprises 15 residues. Per the germline V gene, CDR1 is DFQATT and CDR2 is SNEGSKA (reference sequence). CDR3 residues: CSARAGLRSGNTIYF. In DNA form, the CDR3 reads TGCAGTGCTAGGGCGGGACTCCGCTCTGGAAACACCATATATTTT.